These 2 T cell receptor beta chains came from one sample sequenced in a study of blood T cell repertoires in COVID-19. Profiling relied on immunoSEQ multiplex PCR, and the TCRdb table lists in-frame clones only, not all of them. This sample has about 220,000 clones, with approximately 80% found just once. The sequencing sample was made of peripheral blood. The receptors were gathered from an older woman who had recovered from COVID-19.

The chain links TRBV3-1 (or the pseudogene TRBV3-2) to TRBJ2-7; the D gene is possibly TRBD1 (5 bases). With 3 bases removed from V and 2 bases from J, the gap between germline ends came to 8 bases. This CDR3 region has 13 residues. Germline lookup yields CDR1 LGHDT and CDR2 YNNKEL (reference sequence). The CDR3 bases are TGTGCCAGCAGCCACACAGGAGCCTACGAGCAGTACTTC. This encodes CASSHTGAYEQYF.

This chain uses TRBV18 with TRBJ2-7, with a weak D call TRBD2 (5 bases). Trimming stripped 3 bases from V and 6 bases from J, with 12 bases between. CDR1 and CDR2 from the germline V gene are KGHSH and LQKENI. The CDR3 consists of 13 residues. Written as DNA, the CDR3 is TGTGCCAGCTCACCCGGGGTTGCTGGCGAGCAGTACTTC. Its protein product is CASSPGVAGEQYF.